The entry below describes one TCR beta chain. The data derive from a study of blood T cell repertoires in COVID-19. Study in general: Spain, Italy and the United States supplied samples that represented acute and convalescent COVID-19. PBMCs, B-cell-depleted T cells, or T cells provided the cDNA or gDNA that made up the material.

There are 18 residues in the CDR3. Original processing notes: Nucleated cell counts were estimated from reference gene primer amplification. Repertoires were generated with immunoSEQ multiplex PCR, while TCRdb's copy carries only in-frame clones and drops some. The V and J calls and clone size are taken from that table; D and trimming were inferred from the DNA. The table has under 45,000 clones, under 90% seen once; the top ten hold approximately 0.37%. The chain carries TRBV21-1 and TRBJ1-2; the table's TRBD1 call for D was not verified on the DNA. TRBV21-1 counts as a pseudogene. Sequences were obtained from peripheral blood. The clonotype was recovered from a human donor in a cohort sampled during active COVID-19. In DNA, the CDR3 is TGTGCCAGCAGCAAACCCGGAAAATACCGGGACAGATGCTATGGCTACACCTTC. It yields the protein CASSKPGKYRDRCYGYTF.